This T cell receptor beta chain was retrieved from a study of T cell responses to AZD1222 COVID-19 vaccine (TCRdb year 2021). About the study as a whole: Because spike-specific TCR depth and breadth did not differ between the two schedules, AZD1222 recipients who got a second dose at roughly 4 weeks were pooled with those who got a second dose at roughly 12 weeks. A total of 230 to 250 trial participants underwent TCR sequencing, of whom roughly 210 had received two doses of AZD1222 and approximately 25 had received two doses of the MenACWY control vaccine. Trial participants were enrolled by age into subgroups of 18-55, 56-69 and 70-plus years, and around 140, 26 and 57 TCR-sequenced participants, respectively, were included in these subgroups.

The intended sense of this specimen's time point label: baseline before first vaccination. Vaccinee samples were obtained from the UK trials COV001 and COV002, which included a single-blind randomized controlled phase 2/3 trial of AZD1222 (ChAdOx1 nCoV-19) in healthy adults. Trial participant PBMC samples were collected at day 0 and day 28 after the second dose for TCRbeta chain sequencing. A word on this clone: Its cognate antigen has yet to be identified. One base away there is no much larger clone; base qualities are not given. Other DNA sequences from this sample encode an identical CDR3 as well.

The CDR3 regions of human TCRbeta chains were subjected to immunosequencing. In the original analysis: TCRs in the repertoires were matched against a reference library of SARS-CoV-2-specific TCRs that had been generated with the MIRA antigen-specificity platform. Breadth was defined as the fraction of unique TCRs that were SARS-CoV-2-associated. Depth was defined as the fraction of total T cells that were SARS-CoV-2-associated. Each spike-specific TCR was assigned to its reactive spike region and to a CD4 or CD8 class using the MIRA data. Log10-transformed breadth and depth values were compared by one-way ANOVA with Sidak's multiple comparisons tests. Drawn from immuneACCESS, this table holds only the in-frame rearrangements with V and J called that TCRdb kept. Clones are partly lost; checked studies trace under half to an unresolved V gene and leave the rest unexplained. For V, J and clone size, that table is used; D and trimming come from the DNA. The sample table contains 55,000 to 80,000 clones; only one count was recorded for roughly 89% of them. The top ten clonotypes cover over 7.5% of the sample.

Broad study findings and their caveats: No day 14 peak-response samples were available, so repertoires were characterized only after the peak T cell response. After two AZD1222 doses, spike-specific TCR breadth and depth were significantly higher than at day 0 and than in MenACWY recipients. Most participants were white British and females outnumbered males, and the authors suggested that clonal diversity may have been underestimated. Reportedly, close to half of the unique spike-specific TCRs recognized epitopes lying outside the regions that are mutated in the B.1.351 and B.1.1.7 variants. In the small 56-69-year group, the increase in depth fell short of significance, most likely because of low power. Vaccine-associated CD4 TCRs spanned the whole spike protein, with dominant responses in regions 160-218 and 743-854. Conclusions about previously exposed vaccinees were limited because only a handful of AZD1222 recipients were SARS-CoV-2 seropositive at baseline.

The TCR sequence derives from an adult in good health. The sample was peripheral blood, taken on day 0 of AZD1222 vaccination.

CDR3 region: CAWGTGGSNQPQHF. The DNA sequence is given as TGTGCCTGGGGGACCGGAGGGAGCAATCAGCCCCAGCATTTT. The chain uses TRBV30 and TRBJ1-5; the D segment could be TRBD1, given 5 matching bases. The germline V gene (reference sequence) supplies CDR1 GTSNPN and CDR2 SVGIG. V is cut by 5 bases and J by 1 base, and the space between the germline ends is 12 bases. Including cysteine and phenylalanine, the CDR3 has 14 amino acids. The kept DNA is CDR3 alone, 42 bases in frame from the first base.